Presented here are 15 T cell receptor beta chains from one specimen sequenced in a study of blood T cell repertoires in COVID-19. The repertoire was sequenced with immunoSEQ multiplex PCR; TCRdb's copy has only in-frame clones and lacks some. The sample shows approximately 240,000 clones, about 85% of them seen only once. The sequenced sample was PBMCs or T cells enriched from blood (not recorded which). The receptor source for this set is a woman aged 25 to 39 with acute COVID-19.

The rearrangement links TRBV28 to TRBJ2-1, with D perhaps matching TRBD1 (5 bases). V was trimmed by 10 bases and J by 10 bases, leaving 17 bases between them. CDR3 length equals 12 residues. CDR1 and CDR2 from the germline V gene are MDHEN and SYDVKM. The CDR3 loop is CATTQAGPEQFF. For the CDR3, the DNA is TGTGCCACCACTCAGGCAGGGCCAGAGCAGTTCTTC.

For this clone: Other DNA sequences in this specimen translate into the identical CDR3. V is TRBV12-3 or TRBV12-4 and J is TRBJ2-5; a weak D match, TRBD2 (6 bases). Trimming removed 5 bases from V and 5 bases from J, with 9 bases in between. The CDR3 extends over 12 amino acids. The CDR3 DNA is TGTGCCAGCAGTCCACGGGGGGAGACCCAGTACTTC. Translating gives CASSPRGETQYF.

The chain recombines TRBV11-3 with TRBJ2-1, with 7 bases that match TRBD2. Trimming took 4 bases from V and 10 from J; bases not matched to a gene: 7. The CDR3 sequence is 13 residues long. From germline, CDR1 is SGHNT and CDR2 YENEEA. CDR3 sequence reads: CASSSDGSGEQFF. CDR3 nucleotides: TGTGCCAGCAGCTCGGACGGTAGCGGGGAGCAGTTCTTC. Combining the CDR3 with reference TRBV11-3 and TRBJ2-1 gives the whole variable domain EAGVVQSPRYKIIEKKQPVAFWCNPISGHNTLYWYLQNLGQGPELLIRYENEEAVDDSQLPKDRFSAERLKGVDSTLKIQPAELGDSAVYLCASSSDGSGEQFFGPGTRLTVL.

The V gene is TRBV28, the J gene TRBJ1-6, with D unresolved. Deletions cut 6 bases from V and 10 bases from J, with 10 bases between. The CDR3 length is 12 residues. The germline V gene encodes CDR1 MDHEN and CDR2 SYDVKM. The CDR3 region has the DNA TGTGCCAGCAGCCAGACTCACTCACCCCTCCACTTT. This gives the protein CASSQTHSPLHF.

The genes are TRBV28 and TRBJ1-2; D is perhaps TRBD1 (6 bases). CDR3 length equals 11 residues. Deletions cut 6 bases from V and 5 bases from J, with 7 bases between. Germline assignment: CDR1 MDHEN and CDR2 SYDVKM. The CDR3 DNA reads TGTGCCAGCAGCACAGGGTATGGCTACACCTTC. Its protein is CASSTGYGYTF.

The rearrangement links TRBV19 to TRBJ2-2, with 11 bases matching TRBD1. Germline V gives CDR1 LNHDA, CDR2 SQIVND (reference sequence). The CDR3 is made up of 15 amino acids. The junction had 3 bases not matched to a gene; V was cut back by 3 bases and J by 6 bases. CDR3 nucleotide sequence: TGTGCCAGTAGTATCCGGACAGGGGGCTCCGGGGAGCTGTTTTTT. Protein product: CASSIRTGGSGELFF.

The gene calls are TRBV29-1 and TRBJ1-1; no definite D call. V gave up 5 bases and J gave up 1 base, with 11 bases separating them. From germline, CDR1 is SQVTM and CDR2 ANQGSEA. The CDR3 covers 13 residues. The CDR3 bases are TGCAGCGTTCGGGATCAGTGGAACACTGAAGCTTTCTTT. This encodes CSVRDQWNTEAFF.

The chain has TRBV6-5 and TRBJ1-4; TRBD1 is a possible D gene (5 bases). The germline gives CDR1 MNHEY, CDR2 SVGAGI. This CDR3 has 15 amino acids. Trimming shortened V by 5 bases and J by 5 bases, and 15 bases separated the two germline ends. CDR3: CASSHQTAENEKLFF. CDR3 sequence (DNA): TGTGCCAGCAGTCACCAGACAGCCGAAAATGAAAAACTGTTTTTT.

This chain links TRBV7-9 with TRBJ2-1; D gene ambiguous. V lost 5 bases and J lost 8, with 4 bases in between. Germline assignment: CDR1 SEHNR and CDR2 FQNEAQ (reference sequence). The CDR3 spans 10 residues. The CDR3 protein is CASSTDEQFF. CDR3 bases: TGTGCCAGCAGCACGGATGAGCAGTTCTTC.

The chain combines TRBV19 with TRBJ2-5; no clear D. Germline CDR1 LNHDA, CDR2 SQIVND (reference sequence). Trimming removed 5 bases at V and 2 bases at J, with 12 bases between. This CDR3 spans 14 amino acids. The CDR3 DNA follows: TGTGCCAGTAGTTCGTGGGTGAGGCAAGAGACCCAGTACTTC. Amino acid sequence: CASSSWVRQETQYF.

The V call is TRBV19, the J call TRBJ1-1; 9 bases align to TRBD1. The length of the CDR3 is 15 residues. Losses at the gene ends were 3 bases for V and 4 bases for J; bases not matched to a gene: 6. Germline V CDR1 and CDR2: LNHDA, SQIVND (reference sequence). The CDR3 reads CASSMARDRATEAFF. The CDR3 DNA sequence: TGTGCCAGTAGTATGGCCCGGGACAGGGCCACTGAAGCTTTCTTT.

The chain recombines TRBV4-3 with TRBJ2-7; no clear D. V lost 0 bases and J lost 2, with 5 bases in between. Germline V gives CDR1 LGHNA, CDR2 YSLEER. This CDR3 has 13 residues. The CDR3 here is CASSQDATYEQYF. The CDR3 DNA follows: TGCGCCAGCAGCCAAGACGCGACCTACGAGCAGTACTTC.

The chain is built from TRBV28 and TRBJ2-1, with D unresolved. The CDR3 has 11 amino acids. The germline V and J ends were trimmed by 4 bases and 9 bases, with 7 bases remaining between them. Looked up from germline, CDR1 is MDHEN and CDR2 is SYDVKM. The CDR3 loop reads CASSYSGEQFF. Written as DNA, the CDR3 is TGTGCCAGCAGTTATTCGGGTGAGCAGTTCTTC.

The chain couples TRBV30 to TRBJ1-4, with D possibly TRBD1 on 6 matching bases. The germline gives CDR1 GTSNPN, CDR2 SVGIG (reference sequence). The V end was cut by 2 bases, the J end by 8 bases, with 15 bases between. The CDR3 covers 14 residues. CDR3 region: CAWSSRTVGEKLFF. The CDR3 DNA is TGTGCCTGGAGTTCCCGGACAGTCGGCGAAAAACTGTTTTTT.

This rearrangement joins TRBV18 to TRBJ2-3; TRBD2 matches 7 bases. Germline V gives CDR1 KGHSH, CDR2 LQKENI. This CDR3 is built from 15 residues. With 6 bases clipped from V and 0 bases from J, the junction kept 6 bases outside the gene matches. CDR3 sequence: CASSGLDPSTDTQYF. CDR3 nucleotides: TGTGCCAGCTCCGGACTAGACCCAAGCACAGATACGCAGTATTTT.